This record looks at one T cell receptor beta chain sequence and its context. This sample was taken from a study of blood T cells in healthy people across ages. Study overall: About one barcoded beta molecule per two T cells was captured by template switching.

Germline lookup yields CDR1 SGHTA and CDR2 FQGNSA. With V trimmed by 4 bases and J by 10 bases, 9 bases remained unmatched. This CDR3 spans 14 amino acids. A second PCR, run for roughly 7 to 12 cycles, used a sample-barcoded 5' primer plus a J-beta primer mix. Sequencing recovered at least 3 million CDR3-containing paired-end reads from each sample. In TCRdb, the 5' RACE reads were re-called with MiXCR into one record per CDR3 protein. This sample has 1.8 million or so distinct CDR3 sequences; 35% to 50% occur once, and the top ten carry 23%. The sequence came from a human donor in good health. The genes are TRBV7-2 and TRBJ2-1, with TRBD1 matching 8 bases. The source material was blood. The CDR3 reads CASSSSDRAHEQFF. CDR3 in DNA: TGTGCCAGCAGCTCGTCGGACAGGGCACACGAGCAGTTCTTC.